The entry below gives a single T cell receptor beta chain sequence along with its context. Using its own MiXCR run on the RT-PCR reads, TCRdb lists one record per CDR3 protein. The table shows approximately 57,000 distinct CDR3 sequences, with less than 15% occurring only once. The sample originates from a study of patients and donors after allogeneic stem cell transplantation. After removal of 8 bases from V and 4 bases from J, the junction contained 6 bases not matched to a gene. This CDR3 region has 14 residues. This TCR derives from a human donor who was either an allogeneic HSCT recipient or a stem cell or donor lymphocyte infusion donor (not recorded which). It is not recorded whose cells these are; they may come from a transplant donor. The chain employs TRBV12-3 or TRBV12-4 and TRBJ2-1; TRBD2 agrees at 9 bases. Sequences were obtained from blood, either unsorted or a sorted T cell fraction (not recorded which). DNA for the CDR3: TGTGCCAGCCACGCGGGAGGGGTTTACAATGAGCAGTTCTTC. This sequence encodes CASHAGGVYNEQFF.